These 14 T cell receptor beta chains share one sample of origin, sequenced in a study of blood T cell repertoires in COVID-19. Some clones are missing from TCRdb's copy, which holds only in-frame ones; the method was immunoSEQ multiplex PCR. This repertoire shows approximately 69,000 clones, roughly 80% found once; its top ten account for 1.8%. Sequences were obtained from peripheral blood. All receptors come from a woman aged 55-75 years with acute or convalescent COVID-19.

The rearrangement uses TRBV30 and TRBJ1-6, with TRBD1 identical over 7 bases. Trimming took 3 bases from V and 0 from J; bases not matched to a gene: 14. Per the germline V gene, CDR1 is GTSNPN and CDR2 is SVGIG (reference sequence). The CDR3 has 19 residues. The CDR3 protein is CAWRPPRQGILSYNSPLHF. The CDR3 DNA follows: TGTGCCTGGAGACCCCCCCGACAGGGTATTCTCTCCTATAATTCACCCCTCCACTTT.

The DNA for the CDR3 is TGTGCCAGCTCACCACCGATTAAAACAGGGGACCGTCAGCCCCAGCATTTT. This translates into CASSPPIKTGDRQPQHF. The chain has TRBV18 and TRBJ1-5; 7 nucleotides align to TRBD1. The germline gives CDR1 KGHSH, CDR2 LQKENI. V shed 0 bases and J 6 bases; nucleotides not matched to a gene: 11. The CDR3 spans 17 residues.

This sequence joins TRBV3-1 (or the pseudogene TRBV3-2) and TRBJ1-5; 8 bases line up with TRBD1. Germline loops: CDR1 LGHDT, CDR2 YNNKEL (reference sequence). The length of the CDR3 is 15 residues. The trim removed 2 bases at V and 4 bases at J, leaving 4 bases unmatched. The CDR3 is CASSQRQGRNQPQHF. Written as DNA, the CDR3 is TGTGCCAGCAGCCAACGACAGGGGAGGAATCAGCCCCAGCATTTT.

This chain connects TRBV10-3 to TRBJ1-2; no firm D call. The ends were cut back, 6 bases at V and 8 bases at J, with 13 bases in the middle. The CDR3 runs to 12 residues. In germline, CDR1 is ENHRY, CDR2 SYGVKD. As DNA, the CDR3 is TGTGCCATCAGGAGCGGGGTAACCGGCTACACCTTC. Translation gives CAIRSGVTGYTF.

The chain links TRBV6-5 to TRBJ1-3; weak D call: TRBD1 (6 bases). Trimming removed 6 bases at V and 1 base at J, with 10 bases between. Per germline, CDR1 MNHEY and CDR2 SVGAGI. The CDR3 sequence is 14 residues long. The CDR3 bases are TGTGCCAGCAGCAAACAGGGATCTGGAAACACCATATATTTT. It translates to CASSKQGSGNTIYF.

The rearrangement joins TRBV3-1 (or the pseudogene TRBV3-2) to TRBJ1-6; a weak D match, TRBD1 (5 bases). This CDR3 is 17 amino acids long. The V gene lost 2 bases and the J gene lost 9 bases, with 20 bases spanning the gap. The V gene's germline CDR1 is LGHDT and CDR2 YNNKEL (reference sequence). In nucleotides, the CDR3 is TGTGCCAGCAGCCAAACCCCGGGGGGGACGATGATTTCACCCCTCCACTTT. It encodes CASSQTPGGTMISPLHF.

The gene calls are TRBV3-1 (or the pseudogene TRBV3-2) and TRBJ1-4; D is possibly TRBD1 (5 bases). V was trimmed by 0 bases and J by 4 bases, leaving 15 bases between them. This CDR3 contains 17 residues. Per germline, CDR1 LGHDT and CDR2 YNNKEL (reference sequence). The CDR3 DNA reads as TGTGCCAGCAGCCAAGAAGGCGGTCACAGGTTTAATGAAAAACTGTTTTTT. Translating gives CASSQEGGHRFNEKLFF.

This clone was found once. This chain uses TRBV24-1 with TRBJ2-1; 14 bases align to TRBD2. This CDR3 is built from 17 residues. Germline CDR1 KGHDR, CDR2 SFDVKD. The V gene end was trimmed by 4 bases and the J gene end by 7 bases; junction bases not matched to a gene: 8. The CDR3 here is CATSETGTSGRRNEQFF. The CDR3 DNA is TGTGCCACCAGTGAAACCGGGACTAGCGGGAGAAGGAATGAGCAGTTCTTC.

V gene TRBV7-9 combines with J gene TRBJ1-2, with 9 bases fitting TRBD1. This CDR3 comprises 14 residues. The ends lost 4 bases at V and 1 base at J; junction bases unmatched: 1. Germline CDR1 is SEHNR and CDR2 is FQNEAQ (reference sequence). The CDR3 sequence is CASSSGQGNYGYTF. CDR3 DNA: TGTGCCAGCAGCTCGGGACAGGGTAACTATGGCTACACCTTC. Full variable domain (missing parts from reference TRBV7-9 and TRBJ1-2): DTGVSQNPRHKITKRGQNVTFRCDPISEHNRLYWYRQTLGQGPEFLTYFQNEAQLEKSRLLSDRFSAERPKGSFSTLEIQRTEQGDSAMYLCASSSGQGNYGYTFGSGTRLTVV.

The table lists this clone with a count of one. The chain has TRBV9 and TRBJ2-1; 8 bases line up with TRBD2. Germline values: CDR1 SGDLS, CDR2 YYNGEE. This CDR3 contains 15 residues. V dropped 3 bases and J dropped 4; count of bases not matched to a gene: 6. The CDR3 sequence is CASSAPGTSYNEQFF. The CDR3 DNA reads TGTGCCAGCAGCGCCCCCGGGACTAGTTACAATGAGCAGTTCTTC.

This rearrangement joins TRBV27 to TRBJ2-1, with D perhaps matching TRBD1 (6 bases). The CDR3 consists of 18 residues. Trimming removed 3 bases from V and 7 bases from J, with 25 bases in between. Germline V gives CDR1 MNHEY, CDR2 SMNVEV (reference sequence). CDR3 sequence (DNA): TGTGCCAGCAGTTTGCCGGGACCACTAGTATCGAGGGGGAATGAGCAGTTCTTC. This codes for CASSLPGPLVSRGNEQFF.

This clone was observed a single time. The chain carries TRBV11-2 and TRBJ2-7; D is unresolved. This CDR3 has 12 residues. Per germline, CDR1 SGHAT and CDR2 FQNNGV. Trimming stripped 7 bases from V and 3 bases from J, with 10 bases between. CDR3 amino acids: CASTITGYEQYF. The CDR3 nucleotides are TGTGCCAGCACTATAACGGGCTACGAGCAGTACTTC.

The V call is TRBV9, the J call TRBJ1-1, with unresolved D. V was shortened by 3 bases and J by 4 bases, with 10 bases between the two germline ends. Looked up from germline, CDR1 is SGDLS and CDR2 is YYNGEE. CDR3 length equals 13 residues. The CDR3: CASSGGSSTEAFF. DNA for the CDR3: TGTGCCAGCAGCGGAGGGAGTAGCACTGAAGCTTTCTTT.

V gene TRBV9 combines with J gene TRBJ2-2, with D possibly TRBD2 on 6 matching bases. Germline values: CDR1 SGDLS, CDR2 YYNGEE. With 3 bases removed from V and 1 base from J, the gap between germline ends came to 10 bases. The CDR3 is 15 residues long. In DNA, the CDR3 is TGTGCCAGCAGCGCCATTAGCGGGAACACCGGGGAGCTGTTTTTT. Protein product: CASSAISGNTGELFF.